These T cell receptor beta chains were read from a single sample in a study of blood T cell repertoires in COVID-19. The protocol was immunoSEQ multiplex PCR, while the TCRdb copy is restricted to in-frame clones and leaves out a portion. The sample has about 250,000 clones; around 82% are singletons. Sequencing used PBMCs or T cells enriched from blood (not recorded which). Source of these receptors: a man aged 45-65 years who had recovered from COVID-19. Each CDR3 is given with its conserved first and last residue. Part of the rows lack a size; the others show once, few, many or a class for expanded clones.

V	size	J	CDR3
TRBV9	.	TRBJ2-2	CASSPRDRRITGELFF
TRBV27	.	TRBJ2-7	CASSIGTGAYEQYF
TRBV9	.	TRBJ1-6	CASSVAGTNPLHF
TRBV4-1	.	TRBJ1-2	CASSQELLGGYTF
TRBV24-1	.	TRBJ1-1	CATGDSMNTEAFF
TRBV24-1	.	TRBJ2-3	CATSLAGGGDTQYF
TRBV10-3	.	TRBJ1-3	CAIHVGVEGNTIYF
TRBV6-5	.	TRBJ1-2	CASVRAGQNYGYTF
TRBV15	few	TRBJ1-3	CATSRVRQASGNTIYF
TRBV15	.	TRBJ1-5	CATSFAGWGNQPQHF
TRBV7-9	.	TRBJ2-7	CASSLIYRSSGQMGYEQYF
TRBV11-2	once	TRBJ1-4	CASNGQYNEKLFF
TRBV5-6	.	TRBJ1-1	CASSLGLAGTEAFF
TRBV7-9	.	TRBJ2-1	CASSQGQGGSQGEQFF
TRBV19	.	TRBJ1-2	CASSGIETGPYLYGYTF
TRBV9	.	TRBJ2-5	CASSAPGQGASQYF
TRBV3-1/TRBV3-2	.	TRBJ1-2	CASRIQGGHGYTF
TRBV18	.	TRBJ2-7	CASSPPVRASEQYF
TRBV14	.	TRBJ2-1	CASSPGSASSYNEQFF
TRBV3-1/TRBV3-2	once	TRBJ2-2	CASSQVRAGELFF
TRBV7-9	.	TRBJ2-5	CASSVAGTSAQTQYF
TRBV6-2/TRBV6-3	.	TRBJ2-1	CASSPSFGRNPNEQFF
TRBV9	.	TRBJ2-7	CASSVEVSGGYEQYF
TRBV5-1	.	TRBJ1-4	CASSLDVTGGGGEKLFF
TRBV19	few	TRBJ2-2	CASNRGPSTGELFF
TRBV5-6	.	TRBJ2-5	CASTGASETQYF
TRBV5-4	.	TRBJ2-3	CASSLAGGSKTDTQYF
TRBV9	.	TRBJ2-3	CASSVGRLGTDTQYF
TRBV7-9	.	TRBJ2-5	CASSSSLPGETQYF
TRBV7-8	.	TRBJ2-1	CASSFRGMNEQFF
TRBV24-1	.	TRBJ1-5	CATSDRGEVGQPQHF
TRBV2	.	TRBJ1-1	CAVRGTGNTEAFF
TRBV11-3	.	TRBJ2-5	CASSLGLAGTQYF
TRBV19	.	TRBJ2-1	CASREWGTSYNEQFF
TRBV9	few	TRBJ2-5	CASSAASSGRRHNETQYF
TRBV5-8	.	TRBJ2-7	CASSLAPGGSHEQYF
TRBV24-1	.	TRBJ2-1	CATSDLSTSESSYNEQFF
TRBV12-3/TRBV12-4	.	TRBJ1-1	CASSPGGWTEAFF
TRBV24-1	.	TRBJ2-1	CATSDRTSGRVGNEQFF
TRBV5-1	.	TRBJ2-5	CASSGGAGQGETQYF
TRBV11-2	.	TRBJ1-3	CASSLDRITSPLSGNTIYF
TRBV20-1	.	TRBJ1-1	CSASGRLNTEAFF
TRBV7-3	.	TRBJ2-3	CASSPDRVTQYF
TRBV9	.	TRBJ2-7	CASSVGASGSPEQYF
TRBV7-2	.	TRBJ2-1	CASSITGGYEQFF
TRBV7-6	.	TRBJ1-4	CASKLDRANEKLFF
TRBV6-6	.	TRBJ2-3	CASSYSTGLADTQYF
TRBV7-9	once	TRBJ1-2	CASSLSLQGAQYGYTF
TRBV12-5	.	TRBJ2-3	CASGSLAGGPSDTQYF